What follows describes a single T cell receptor (beta chain). The data were produced by immunoSEQ multiplex PCR, yet TCRdb's version contains in-frame clones alone and is incomplete. The sample lists about 50,000 clones; 75% to 95% were seen once. These data are taken from a study of T cell changes during pregnancy in multiple sclerosis. V lost 3 bases and J lost 2; bases outside the gene matches: 1. The CDR3 runs 14 residues. Germline V gene sequence: CDR1 SGDLS, CDR2 YYNGEE. This sequence joins TRBV9 and TRBJ1-1; TRBD1 matches at 10 bases. The sample in question was CD8+ T cells from peripheral blood mononuclear cells, obtained after pregnancy. This TCR came from a female donor with multiple sclerosis, enrolled in a pregnancy study. The CDR3 region is CASSGTGGNTEAFF. The DNA for the CDR3 is TGTGCCAGCAGCGGGACAGGGGGAAACACTGAAGCTTTCTTT. Full variable domain (missing parts from reference TRBV9 and TRBJ1-1): DSGVTQTPKHLITATGQRVTLRCSPRSGDLSVYWYQQSLDQGLQFLIQYYNGEERAKGNILERFSAQQFPDLHSELNLSSLELGDSALYFCASSGTGGNTEAFFGQGTRLTVV.